The clone carrying this T cell receptor beta chain occurred many times. Patients aged 18 to 65 had newly diagnosed hyperthyroidism that had lasted under 2 months. Criteria for exclusion of patients were uncontrolled infection, other autoimmune disease, pregnancy or lactation. Each diagnosis drew on symptoms, thyroxine, TRAb, thyroid ultrasound and orbital computed tomography findings. Isolation of PBMCs was performed on around 9.3 ml fresh peripheral blood. This record comes from a study of T cells in Graves' hyperthyroidism and ophthalmopathy. Regions amplified from RNA transcripts were the TCR beta CDR3 regions. Carried out on the TCR CDR3, a first-round RT-PCR used the HTBI primer set. TCRdb recomputed calls from the multiplex PCR reads with MiXCR, one row per CDR3 protein. The table shows around 700,000 distinct CDR3 sequences, with about 17% occurring only once. What was sequenced was blood. This sequence originates from a woman in her fifties or sixties with Graves' hyperthyroidism that later progressed to Graves' ophthalmopathy.

CDR3 residues: CASSYSRGYGYTF. CDR3 bases: TGTGCCAGCAGTTACTCGAGGGGTTATGGCTACACCTTC. The chain carries TRBV6-5 and TRBJ1-2; possible D gene TRBD1, 5 bases. V lost 0 bases and J lost 5, with 7 bases in between. CDR3 size: 13 residues. From germline, CDR1 is MNHEY and CDR2 SVGAGI.